The sequence of this T cell receptor beta chain was determined in a study of blood T cell repertoires in COVID-19. Original processing notes: It was from reference gene primer amplification that nucleated cell counts were estimated. Some clones are missing from TCRdb's copy, which holds only in-frame ones; the method was immunoSEQ multiplex PCR. The V and J calls and clone size are taken from that table; D and trimming were inferred from the DNA. This sample yields approximately 440,000 clones, of which about 90% are seen a single time; under 0.85% belongs to the top ten. Adults between roughly 18 and 95 years of age took part from about two dozen US areas. CDR1 and CDR2 (germline): MNHEY, SMNVEV (reference sequence). The CDR3 sequence is 15 residues long. The V and J ends lost 6 bases and 3 bases, in that order; junction bases with no gene match: 8.

This chain joins TRBV27 and TRBJ2-5, with 9 bases fitting TRBD2. The sequenced material came from PBMCs or T cells enriched from blood (not recorded which). The TCR originated in a woman under 30 who had recovered from COVID-19. This chain's CDR3 is CASRRRAGGEETQYF. In nucleotides, the CDR3 is TGTGCCAGCAGGAGGAGGGCGGGGGGGGAAGAGACCCAGTACTTC.